These 26 T cell receptor beta chains originate from one sample sequenced in a study of cytomegalovirus exposure and HLA in healthy donors. PCR was performed using 60 Vbeta and 13 Jbeta primers. This table comes from immunoSEQ multiplex PCR, and its TCRdb copy is limited to in-frame clones, with some not included. The sample contains over 100,000 clones, roughly 80% of which appear only once. What was sequenced was PBMCs. These receptor sequences come from a man aged 30 to 39 in good health and CMV-seropositive.

This chain connects TRBV6-4 to TRBJ2-2, with 8 nucleotides matching TRBD1. The CDR3 loop spans 14 amino acids. Germline-derived CDR1 and CDR2 are MRHNA and SNTAGT. V gave up 6 bases and J gave up 7 bases; unmatched junction bases: 7. This CDR3 is CASRPQGAGGELFF. CDR3 coding DNA: TGTGCCAGCAGACCCCAGGGGGCCGGCGGGGAGCTGTTTTTT.

The rearrangement links TRBV5-1 to TRBJ2-3, with 15 bases that match TRBD2. CDR1 is SGHRS, CDR2 YFSETQ, per germline. V gave up 4 bases and J gave up 0 bases; unmatched junction bases: 12. The CDR3 is 20 residues long. The CDR3 DNA is TGCGCCAGCAGCATTGGACTAGCGGGGGGGTTGACAACAAGCACAGATACGCAGTATTTT. Protein sequence: CASSIGLAGGLTTSTDTQYF.

The CDR3 bases are TGTGCCAGCAGCCTGGCCGGGGTTAGCTATGGCTACACCTTC. This sequence encodes CASSLAGVSYGYTF. The chain couples TRBV5-6 to TRBJ1-2, with no clear D. V was cut by 4 bases and J by 4 bases, with 14 bases left in between. Looked up from germline, CDR1 is SGHDT and CDR2 is YYEEEE. The CDR3 is 14 residues long.

The J gene is TRBJ2-7, the V gene TRBV19; D is uncertain. Germline-derived CDR1 and CDR2 are LNHDA and SQIVND (reference sequence). Trimming left V 10 bases short and J 3 bases short, with 13 bases between. There are 12 residues in the CDR3. The CDR3 bases are TGTGCCACAGCGTTCCGTGACTACGAGCAGTACTTC. As protein: CATAFRDYEQYF. Supplemented by reference TRBV19 and TRBJ2-7, the full variable domain reads DGGITQSPKYLFRKEGQNVTLSCEQNLNHDAMYWYRQDPGQGLRLIYYSQIVNDFQKGDIAEGYSVSREKKESFPLTVTSAQKNPTAFYLCATAFRDYEQYFGPGTRLTVT.

This clone appeared a few times. At one boundary the junction diverges from the germline segment, which might be a read error. The chain uses TRBV28 and TRBJ2-1; D might be TRBD2 (6 bases). CDR3 length: 16 amino acids. From germline, CDR1 is MDHEN and CDR2 SYDVKM. The CDR3 region is CASTSLALGGTDEPFF. CDR3 DNA sequence: TGTGCCAGCACTTCGCTAGCGTTGGGAGGTACGGATGAGCCGTTCTTC.

The chain carries TRBV10-3 and TRBJ1-1; possible D gene TRBD1, 5 bases. Germline V gives CDR1 ENHRY, CDR2 SYGVKD. The CDR3 runs 13 residues. Trimming removed 2 bases at V and 1 base at J, with 5 bases between. CDR3 sequence: CAISEGQNTEAFF. The CDR3 coding sequence is TGTGCCATCAGTGAGGGACAGAACACTGAAGCTTTCTTT.

This chain joins TRBV27 and TRBJ2-7; 10 bases map to TRBD2. CDR3 size: 14 residues. CDR1 and CDR2 (germline): MNHEY, SMNVEV (reference sequence). V gave up 6 bases and J gave up 0 bases; unmatched junction bases: 2. In DNA form, the CDR3 reads TGTGCCAGCAGCCTAGCGGGAGACTCCTACGAGCAGTACGTC. Its protein product is CASSLAGDSYEQYV.

The chain combines TRBV6-1 with TRBJ2-7; 8 bases match TRBD2. Germline V gives CDR1 MNHNS, CDR2 SASEGT. The CDR3 covers 14 residues. J lost 0 bases, V lost 6 bases, and 4 bases had no gene match. The CDR3 sequence is CASRYSGSSYEQYV. The CDR3, as DNA: TGTGCCAGCAGATACAGCGGGAGCTCCTACGAGCAGTACGTC.

This rearrangement joins TRBV7-9 to TRBJ1-6; 7 bases are a match to TRBD1. J gave up 4 bases and V 5 bases, and 2 bases lay outside the gene matches. In germline, CDR1 is SEHNR, CDR2 FQNEAQ (reference sequence). The CDR3 has 14 amino acids. CDR3 amino acids: CASSPGQYNSPLHF. CDR3 nucleotide sequence: TGTGCCAGCAGCCCGGGACAGTATAATTCACCCCTCCACTTT.

This clone was recorded only once. J is TRBJ2-1 and V is TRBV6-1; 11 bases map to TRBD2. CDR1 MNHNS and CDR2 SASEGT come from the germline V gene. The CDR3 has 18 residues. The V and J ends lost 0 bases and 1 base, in that order; junction bases with no gene match: 5. This chain's CDR3 is CASSEAGLADLSYNEQFF. CDR3 DNA sequence: TGTGCCAGCAGTGAAGCGGGACTAGCGGATTTATCCTACAATGAGCAGTTCTTC.

The rearrangement joins TRBV2 to TRBJ2-1, with 7 bases identical to TRBD1. Germline loops: CDR1 SNHLY, CDR2 FYNNEI. This CDR3 spans 16 amino acids. The junction had 14 bases not matched to a gene; V was cut back by 4 bases and J by 8 bases. The CDR3 here is CASSVVGGLSQYEQFF. The CDR3 DNA follows: TGTGCCAGCAGTGTTGTAGGGGGCTTGTCACAATATGAGCAGTTCTTC.

This chain links TRBV5-4 with TRBJ2-7; the match to TRBD1 covers 9 bases. The germline V gene has CDR1 SGHNT and CDR2 YYREEE (reference sequence). The CDR3 consists of 14 residues. V was clipped by 5 bases and J by 1 base; unmatched bases: 4. CDR3 sequence: CASSSDRGSYEQYF. CDR3 DNA: TGTGCCAGCAGTTCGGACAGGGGTTCCTACGAGCAGTACTTC.

The chain couples TRBV18 to TRBJ1-1, with 7 bases matching TRBD1. V shed 3 bases and J 4 bases; nucleotides not matched to a gene: 8. The CDR3 contains 15 residues. Germline V CDR1 and CDR2: KGHSH, LQKENI. CDR3: CASSPPNRGGTEAFF. The CDR3 DNA reads TGTGCCAGCTCACCTCCAAACAGGGGAGGCACTGAAGCTTTCTTT.

V usage is TRBV6-5 and J usage is TRBJ1-2, with D possibly TRBD1 on 6 matching bases. Germline loops: CDR1 MNHEY, CDR2 SVGAGI. This CDR3 contains 16 residues. Trimming shortened V by 0 bases and J by 4 bases, and 15 bases separated the two germline ends. The CDR3 DNA follows: TGTGCCAGCAGTTACTCGAAGGGCGGGGGGCTCTATGGCTACACCTTC. Residues: CASSYSKGGGLYGYTF.

The chain recombines TRBV11-2 with TRBJ1-5; 7 nucleotides align to TRBD1. The CDR3 sequence is 18 residues long. The V gene end was trimmed by 0 bases and the J gene end by 7 bases; junction bases not matched to a gene: 15. The germline gives CDR1 SGHAT, CDR2 FQNNGV. The CDR3 DNA follows: TGTGCCAGCAGCTTAGACGAAAGTGAGGGGGCGCTCCGACAGCCCCAGCATTTT. Protein sequence: CASSLDESEGALRQPQHF.

The V gene is TRBV14, the J gene TRBJ2-1, with TRBD2 matching over 14 bases. J was trimmed by 4 bases and V by 0 bases; bases with no gene match: 5. CDR1 is SGHDN, CDR2 FVKESK, per germline. This CDR3 contains 18 residues. CDR3 sequence (DNA): TGTGCCAGCAGCCAAGATTTGGGACTAGCGGGGGATTACAATGAGCAGTTCTTC. This translates into CASSQDLGLAGDYNEQFF.

This clone was seen a few times. The CDR3 is CASSLPGTGALSDTQYF. The CDR3, as DNA: TGTGCCAGCAGCTTACCCGGGACAGGGGCTTTGTCAGATACGCAGTATTTT. V is TRBV5-6 and J is TRBJ2-3; 10 bases match TRBD1. V lost 2 bases, J lost 4 bases, and 10 bases stayed unmatched. This CDR3 spans 17 amino acids. CDR1 is SGHDT, CDR2 YYEEEE, per germline.

The chain combines TRBV7-2 with TRBJ2-5; no reliable D call. There are 12 residues in the CDR3. V was trimmed by 11 bases and J by 3 bases, leaving 13 bases between them. The germline V gene has CDR1 SGHTA and CDR2 FQGNSA. The CDR3, as DNA: TGTGCCGTTAGTTACGGTAAAGAGACCCAGTACTTC. This codes for CAVSYGKETQYF. The full variable domain, with the rest looked up from reference TRBV7-2 and TRBJ2-5, is GAGVSQSPSNKVTEKGKDVELRCDPISGHTALYWYRQSLGQGLEFLIYFQGNSAPDKSGLPSDRFSAERTGGSVSTLTIQRTQQEDSAVYLCAVSYGKETQYFGPGTRLLVL.

This sequence joins TRBV28 and TRBJ1-1; possibly TRBD1 for D (5 bases). The CDR3 is 13 amino acids. The germline V gene encodes CDR1 MDHEN and CDR2 SYDVKM. The V end was cut by 1 base, the J end by 4 bases, with 7 bases between. CDR3 sequence reads: CASSLFRATEAFF. Here the CDR3 DNA reads TGTGCCAGCAGTTTATTCAGGGCCACTGAAGCTTTCTTT.

This clone was detected once. The rearrangement uses TRBV28 and TRBJ1-3, with a possible D match to TRBD1 (5 bases). The CDR3 covers 14 residues. CDR1 is MDHEN, CDR2 SYDVKM, per germline. Trimming took off 7 bases at V and 2 bases at J, with 12 bases between the two ends. This CDR3 is CASIGAGAGNTIYF. CDR3 bases: TGTGCCAGCATCGGCGCGGGGGCTGGAAACACCATATATTTT.

The CDR3 DNA reads as TGTGCCAGCAAAAACTTCCTGGATTCACCCCTCCACTTT. Amino acid sequence: CASKNFLDSPLHF. This chain connects TRBV6-1 to TRBJ1-6; unclear D gene. This CDR3 is 13 amino acids long. From germline, CDR1 is MNHNS and CDR2 SASEGT. Trimming took off 7 bases at V and 8 bases at J, with 12 bases between the two ends.

This clone was recorded only once. The genes are TRBV29-1 and TRBJ2-5, with a weak D call TRBD2 (7 bases). Trimming took off 8 bases at V and 1 base at J, with 17 bases between the two ends. CDR1 and CDR2 (germline): SQVTM, ANQGSEA. The CDR3 is made up of 14 amino acids. The CDR3: CSSRGRGTQETQYF. The CDR3 coding sequence is TGCAGCTCACGGGGGCGGGGGACCCAAGAGACCCAGTACTTC.

By proportion, this clone is medium-sized (0.01 to 0.1%). The chain carries TRBV28 and TRBJ1-5; the match to TRBD1 covers 8 bases. V was clipped by 5 bases and J by 0 bases; unmatched bases: 6. This CDR3 region has 16 residues. CDR1 and CDR2 (germline): MDHEN, SYDVKM. This CDR3 reads CASSHRTGFSNQPQHF. For the CDR3, the DNA is TGTGCCAGCAGTCACCGGACAGGGTTTAGCAATCAGCCCCAGCATTTT.

The chain is built from TRBV29-1 and TRBJ1-2; D might be TRBD1 (6 bases). The V gene's germline CDR1 is SQVTM and CDR2 ANQGSEA. Deletions cut 1 base from V and 0 bases from J, with 15 bases between. The CDR3 totals 16 residues. The CDR3 spells CSVEATPGHSNYGYTF. DNA for the CDR3: TGCAGCGTTGAAGCCACACCGGGACACTCTAACTATGGCTACACCTTC.

The chain couples TRBV21-1 to TRBJ2-6; TRBD1 reflects the table's D call only, with no check against the DNA. TRBV21-1 is tagged as a pseudogene. The CDR3 has 21 residues. The CDR3 protein is CASSKGARDRGLTSGANVLTF. CDR3 DNA sequence: TGTGCCAGCAGCAAAGGGGCCAGGGACAGGGGATTAACGTCTGGGGCCAACGTCCTGACTTTC.

The V call is TRBV7-9, the J call TRBJ1-2, with D unresolved. CDR1 and CDR2 (germline): SEHNR, FQNEAQ (reference sequence). The CDR3 has 13 residues. V dropped 3 bases and J dropped 4 bases, with 9 bases sitting between them. In DNA, the CDR3 is TGTGCCAGCAGCTTGAATCAGGCCTATGGCTACACCTTC. Translated: CASSLNQAYGYTF.